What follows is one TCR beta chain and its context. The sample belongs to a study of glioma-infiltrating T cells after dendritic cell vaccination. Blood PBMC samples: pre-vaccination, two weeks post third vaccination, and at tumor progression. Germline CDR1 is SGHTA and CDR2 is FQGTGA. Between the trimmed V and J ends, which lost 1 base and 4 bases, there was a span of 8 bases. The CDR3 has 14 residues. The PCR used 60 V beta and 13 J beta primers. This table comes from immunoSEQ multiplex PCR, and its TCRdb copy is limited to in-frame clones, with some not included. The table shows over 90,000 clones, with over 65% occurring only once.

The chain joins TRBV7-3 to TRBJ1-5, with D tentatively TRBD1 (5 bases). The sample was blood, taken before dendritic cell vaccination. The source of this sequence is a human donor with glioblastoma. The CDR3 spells CASSLKGWNQPQHF. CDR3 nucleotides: TGTGCCAGCAGCTTAAAGGGGTGGAATCAGCCCCAGCATTTT.